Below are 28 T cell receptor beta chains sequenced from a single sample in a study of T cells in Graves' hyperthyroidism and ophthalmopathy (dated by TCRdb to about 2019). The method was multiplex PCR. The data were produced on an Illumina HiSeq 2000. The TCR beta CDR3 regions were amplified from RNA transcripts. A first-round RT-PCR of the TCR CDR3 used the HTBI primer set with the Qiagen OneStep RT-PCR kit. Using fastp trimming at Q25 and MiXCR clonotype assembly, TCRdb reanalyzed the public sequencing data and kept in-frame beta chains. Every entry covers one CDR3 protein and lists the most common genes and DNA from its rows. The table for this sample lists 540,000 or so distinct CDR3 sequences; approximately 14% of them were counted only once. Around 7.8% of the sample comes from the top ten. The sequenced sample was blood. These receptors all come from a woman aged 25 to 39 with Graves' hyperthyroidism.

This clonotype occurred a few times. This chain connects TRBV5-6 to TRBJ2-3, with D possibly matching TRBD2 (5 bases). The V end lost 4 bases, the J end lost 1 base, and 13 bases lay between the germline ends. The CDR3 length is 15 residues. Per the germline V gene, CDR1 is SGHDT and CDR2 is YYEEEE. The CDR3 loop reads CASSPPGYRTDTQYF. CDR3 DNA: TGTGCCAGCAGCCCGCCGGGATATCGCACAGATACGCAGTATTTT.

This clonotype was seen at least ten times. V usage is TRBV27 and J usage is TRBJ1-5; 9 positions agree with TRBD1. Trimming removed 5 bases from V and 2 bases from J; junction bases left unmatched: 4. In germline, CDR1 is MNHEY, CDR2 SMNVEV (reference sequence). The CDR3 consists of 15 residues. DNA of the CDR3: TGTGCCAGCAGTCACCGGACAGGGGGCAATCAGCCCCAGCATTTT. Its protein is CASSHRTGGNQPQHF.

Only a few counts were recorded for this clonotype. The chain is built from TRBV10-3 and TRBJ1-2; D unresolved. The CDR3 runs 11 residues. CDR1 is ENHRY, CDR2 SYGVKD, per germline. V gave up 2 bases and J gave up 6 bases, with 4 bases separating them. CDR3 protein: CAISEGHGYTF. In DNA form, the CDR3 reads TGTGCCATCAGTGAGGGGCATGGCTACACCTTC.

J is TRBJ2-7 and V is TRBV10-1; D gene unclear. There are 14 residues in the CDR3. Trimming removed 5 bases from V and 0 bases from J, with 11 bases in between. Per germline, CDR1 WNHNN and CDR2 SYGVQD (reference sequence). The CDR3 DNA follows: TGCGCCAGCAGTATTGAACGGAACTCCTACGAGCAGTACTTC. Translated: CASSIERNSYEQYF.

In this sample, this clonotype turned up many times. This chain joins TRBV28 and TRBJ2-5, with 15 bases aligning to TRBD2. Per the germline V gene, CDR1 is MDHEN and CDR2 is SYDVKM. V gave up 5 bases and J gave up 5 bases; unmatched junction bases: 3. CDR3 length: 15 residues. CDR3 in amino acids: CASSGTSGRYETQYF. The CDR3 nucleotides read TGTGCCAGCAGTGGGACTAGCGGGAGGTATGAGACCCAGTACTTC. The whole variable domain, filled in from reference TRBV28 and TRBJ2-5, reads DVKVTQSSRYLVKRTGEKVFLECVQDMDHENMFWYRQDPGLGLRLIYFSYDVKMKEKGDIPEGYSVSREKKERFSLILESASTNQTSMYLCASSGTSGRYETQYFGPGTRLLVL.

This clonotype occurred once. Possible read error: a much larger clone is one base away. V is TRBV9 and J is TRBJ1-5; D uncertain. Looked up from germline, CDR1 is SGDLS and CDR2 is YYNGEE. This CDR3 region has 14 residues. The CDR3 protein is CASSVDVGQQPQRF. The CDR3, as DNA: TGTGCCAGCAGCGTAGATGTTGGGCAGCAGCCCCAGCGTTTT.

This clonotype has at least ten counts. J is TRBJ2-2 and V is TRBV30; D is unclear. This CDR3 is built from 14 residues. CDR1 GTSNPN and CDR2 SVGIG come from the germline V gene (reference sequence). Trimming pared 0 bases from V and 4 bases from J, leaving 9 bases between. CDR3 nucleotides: TGTGCCTGGAGTGTACGTTCTCTCACCGGGGAGCTGTTTTTT. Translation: CAWSVRSLTGELFF.

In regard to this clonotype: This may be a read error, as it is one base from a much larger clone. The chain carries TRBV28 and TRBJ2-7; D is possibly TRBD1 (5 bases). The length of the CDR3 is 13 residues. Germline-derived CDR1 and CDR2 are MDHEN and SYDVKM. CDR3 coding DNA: TGTGCCAGCAGCTTATCAGGGATCAACGAGCAGTACTTC. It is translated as CASSLSGINEQYF.

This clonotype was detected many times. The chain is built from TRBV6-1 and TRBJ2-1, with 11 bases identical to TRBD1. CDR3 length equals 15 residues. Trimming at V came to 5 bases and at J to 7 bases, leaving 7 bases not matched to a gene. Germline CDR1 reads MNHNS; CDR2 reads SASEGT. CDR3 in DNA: TGTGCCAGCAGTCCTGGACAGGGGGCACGGAATGAGCAGTTCTTC. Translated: CASSPGQGARNEQFF.

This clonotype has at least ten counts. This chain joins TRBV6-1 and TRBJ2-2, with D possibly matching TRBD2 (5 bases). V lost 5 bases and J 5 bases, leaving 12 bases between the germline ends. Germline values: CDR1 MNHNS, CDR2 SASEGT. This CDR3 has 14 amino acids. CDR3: CASSHLEATGELFF. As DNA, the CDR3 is TGTGCCAGCAGTCATTTGGAGGCGACCGGGGAGCTGTTTTTT.

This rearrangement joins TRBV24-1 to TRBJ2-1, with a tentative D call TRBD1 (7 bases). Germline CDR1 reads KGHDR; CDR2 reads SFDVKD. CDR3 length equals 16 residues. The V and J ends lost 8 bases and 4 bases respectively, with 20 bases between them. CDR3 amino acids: CATTGGAEGAYNEQFF. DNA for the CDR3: TGTGCCACCACCGGGGGCGCCGAGGGGGCATACAATGAGCAGTTCTTC.

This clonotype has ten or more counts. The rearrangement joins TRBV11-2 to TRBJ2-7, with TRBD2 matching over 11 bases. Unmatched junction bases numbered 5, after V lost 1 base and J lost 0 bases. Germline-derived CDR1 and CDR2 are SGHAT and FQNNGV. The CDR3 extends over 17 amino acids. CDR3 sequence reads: CASSLGGTSGASYEQYF. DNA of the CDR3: TGTGCCAGCAGCTTAGGGGGGACTAGCGGAGCCTCCTACGAGCAGTACTTC.

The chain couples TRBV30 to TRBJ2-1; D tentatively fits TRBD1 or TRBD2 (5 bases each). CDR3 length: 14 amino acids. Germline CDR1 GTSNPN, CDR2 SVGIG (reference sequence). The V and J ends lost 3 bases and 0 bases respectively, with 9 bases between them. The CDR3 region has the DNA TGTGCCTGGAGCGGGACGAGCTCCTACAATGAGCAGTTCTTC. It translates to CAWSGTSSYNEQFF.

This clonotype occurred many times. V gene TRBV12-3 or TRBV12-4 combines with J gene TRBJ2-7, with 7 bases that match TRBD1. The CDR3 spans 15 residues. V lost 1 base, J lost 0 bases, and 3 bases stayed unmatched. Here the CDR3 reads CASSLGDSTSYEQYF. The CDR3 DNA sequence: TGTGCCAGCAGTTTAGGGGACAGTACCTCCTACGAGCAGTACTTC.

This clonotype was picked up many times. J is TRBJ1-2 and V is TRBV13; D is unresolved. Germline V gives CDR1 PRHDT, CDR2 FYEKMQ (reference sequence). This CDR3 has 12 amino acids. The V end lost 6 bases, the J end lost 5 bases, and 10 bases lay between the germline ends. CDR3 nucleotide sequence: TGTGCCAGCAGTGGGGTTCGGTATGGCTACACCTTC. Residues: CASSGVRYGYTF. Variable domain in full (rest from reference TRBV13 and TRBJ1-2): AAGVIQSPRHLIKEKRETATLKCYPIPRHDTVYWYQQGPGQDPQFLISFYEKMQSDKGSIPDRFSAQQFSDYHSELNMSSLELGDSALYFCASSGVRYGYTFGSGTRLTVV.

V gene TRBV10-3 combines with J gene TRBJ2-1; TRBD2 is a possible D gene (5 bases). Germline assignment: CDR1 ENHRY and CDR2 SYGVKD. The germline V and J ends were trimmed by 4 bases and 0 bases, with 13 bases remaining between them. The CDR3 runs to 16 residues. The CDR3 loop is CAISAREGSSYNEQFF. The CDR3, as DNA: TGTGCCATCAGTGCGAGGGAAGGGAGCTCCTACAATGAGCAGTTCTTC.

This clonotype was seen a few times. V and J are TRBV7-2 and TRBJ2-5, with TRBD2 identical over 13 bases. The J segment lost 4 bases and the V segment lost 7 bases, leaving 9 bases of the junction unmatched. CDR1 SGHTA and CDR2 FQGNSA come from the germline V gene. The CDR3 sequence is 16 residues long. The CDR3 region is CASNEGGTSGVETQYF. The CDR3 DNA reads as TGTGCCAGCAACGAGGGGGGGACTAGCGGGGTAGAGACCCAGTACTTC.

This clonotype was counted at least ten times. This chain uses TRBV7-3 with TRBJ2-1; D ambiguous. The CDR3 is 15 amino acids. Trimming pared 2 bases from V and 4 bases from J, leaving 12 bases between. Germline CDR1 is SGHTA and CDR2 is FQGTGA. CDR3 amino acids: CASSLVSSTYNEQFF. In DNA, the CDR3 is TGTGCCAGCAGCTTAGTTTCGTCTACATACAATGAGCAGTTCTTC.

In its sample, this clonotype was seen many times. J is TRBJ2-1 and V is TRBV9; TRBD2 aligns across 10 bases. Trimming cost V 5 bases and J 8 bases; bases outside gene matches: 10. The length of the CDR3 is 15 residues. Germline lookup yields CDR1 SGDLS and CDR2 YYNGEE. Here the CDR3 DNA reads TGTGCCAGCAGTCTCACTAGCGGGATCGATGATGAGCAGTTCTTC. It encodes CASSLTSGIDDEQFF.

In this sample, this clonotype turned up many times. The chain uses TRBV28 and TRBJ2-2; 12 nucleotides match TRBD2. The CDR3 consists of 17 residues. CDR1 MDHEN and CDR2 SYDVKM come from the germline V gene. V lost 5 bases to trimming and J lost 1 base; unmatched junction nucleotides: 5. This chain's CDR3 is CASSAPGLAGNTGELFF. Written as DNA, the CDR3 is TGTGCCAGCAGTGCCCCGGGACTAGCGGGGAACACCGGGGAGCTGTTTTTT. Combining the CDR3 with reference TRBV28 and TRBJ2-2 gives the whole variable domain DVKVTQSSRYLVKRTGEKVFLECVQDMDHENMFWYRQDPGLGLRLIYFSYDVKMKEKGDIPEGYSVSREKKERFSLILESASTNQTSMYLCASSAPGLAGNTGELFFGEGSRLTVL.

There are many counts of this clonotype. Written as DNA, the CDR3 is TGCAGTGCTAGAGATATAAGCGGCATCTACAATGAGCAGTTCTTC. Translating gives CSARDISGIYNEQFF. The chain couples TRBV20-1 to TRBJ2-1, with D possibly matching TRBD2 (5 bases). Per germline, CDR1 DFQATT and CDR2 SNEGSKA (reference sequence). Between the trimmed V and J ends, which lost 0 bases and 3 bases, there was a span of 12 bases. This CDR3 is built from 15 residues.

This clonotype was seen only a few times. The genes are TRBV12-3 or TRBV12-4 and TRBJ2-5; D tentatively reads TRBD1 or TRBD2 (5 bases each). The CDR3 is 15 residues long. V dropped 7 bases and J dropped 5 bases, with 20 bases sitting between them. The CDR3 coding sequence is TGTGCCAGCACCCGGGACCAACTATTTTACGAGACCCAGTACTTC. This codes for CASTRDQLFYETQYF.

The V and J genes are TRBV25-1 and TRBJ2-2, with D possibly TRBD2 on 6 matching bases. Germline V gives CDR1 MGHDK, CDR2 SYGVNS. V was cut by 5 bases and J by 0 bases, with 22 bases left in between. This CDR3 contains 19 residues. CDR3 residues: CASSQNPLRETSNTGELFF. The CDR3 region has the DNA TGTGCCAGCAGTCAAAACCCCCTCCGGGAGACATCGAACACCGGGGAGCTGTTTTTT.

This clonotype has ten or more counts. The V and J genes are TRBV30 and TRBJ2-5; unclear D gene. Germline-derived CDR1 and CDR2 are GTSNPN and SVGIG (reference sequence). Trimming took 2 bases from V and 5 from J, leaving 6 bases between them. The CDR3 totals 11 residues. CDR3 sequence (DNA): TGTGCCTGGAGTTCGAGGGAGACCCAGTACTTC. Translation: CAWSSRETQYF.

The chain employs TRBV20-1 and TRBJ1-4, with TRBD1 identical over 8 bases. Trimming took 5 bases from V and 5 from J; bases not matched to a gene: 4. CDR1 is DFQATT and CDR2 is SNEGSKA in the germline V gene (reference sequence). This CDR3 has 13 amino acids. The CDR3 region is CSAWTGPNEKLFF. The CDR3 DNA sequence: TGCAGTGCTTGGACAGGGCCAAATGAAAAACTGTTTTTT.

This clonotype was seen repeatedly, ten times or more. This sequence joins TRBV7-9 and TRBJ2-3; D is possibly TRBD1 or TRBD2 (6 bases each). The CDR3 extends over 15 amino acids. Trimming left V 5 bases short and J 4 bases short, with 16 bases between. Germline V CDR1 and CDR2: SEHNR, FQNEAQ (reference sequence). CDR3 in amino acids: CASSGGTNDADTQYF. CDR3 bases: TGTGCCAGCAGCGGCGGGACAAACGACGCAGATACGCAGTATTTT.

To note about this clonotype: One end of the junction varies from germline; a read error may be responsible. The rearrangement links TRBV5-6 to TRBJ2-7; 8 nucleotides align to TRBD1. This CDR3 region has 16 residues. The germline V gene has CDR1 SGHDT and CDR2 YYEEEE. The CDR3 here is CASSLEGQGASNEQYF. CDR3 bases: TGTGCCAGCAGCTTGGAAGGCCAGGGGGCCTCCAACGAGCAGTACTTC.

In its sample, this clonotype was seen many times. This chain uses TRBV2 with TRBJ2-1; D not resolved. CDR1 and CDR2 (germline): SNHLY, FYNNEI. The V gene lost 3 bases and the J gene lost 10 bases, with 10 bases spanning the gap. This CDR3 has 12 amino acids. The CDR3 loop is CASSELHPEQFF. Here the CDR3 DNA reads TGTGCCAGCAGTGAGCTGCACCCGGAGCAGTTCTTC.